A selection of T cell receptor beta chains follows, all from one sample in a study of OX40 agonist ivuxolimab in advanced cancers. TCRdb's copy holds only in-frame clones and misses some; the assay was immunoSEQ multiplex PCR. Of about 120,000 clones listed, 75% to 90% were seen once; the top ten hold approximately 0.51%. Specimen: CD4+ or CD8+ T cells sorted from blood, collected in a trial of the OX40 agonist ivuxolimab. The receptors derive from an adult with an advanced solid tumor such as melanoma, head and neck, liver or kidney cancer. CDR3s include the opening cysteine and the closing phenylalanine or tryptophan. Each record gives: clone size, D gene, J gene, V gene, CDR3 DNA, CDR3 protein. A D gene is named only where the DNA matches it firmly. Size tells how often a clone was seen (once, few, many) or the class of an expanded clone, and some rows leave it out.

-,-,TRBJ2-5,TRBV19,TGTGCCAGTAGTTCCGTCCCCCAAGAGACCCAGTACTTC,CASSSVPQETQYF
-,-,TRBJ2-4,TRBV6-6,TGTGCCAGCAGTGGGACGGGAGTAGCCAAAAACATTCAGTACTTC,CASSGTGVAKNIQYF
few,TRBD2,TRBJ2-1,TRBV19,TGTGCCAGTAGTCCTAGCGGGGTCTATGAGCAGTTCTTC,CASSPSGVYEQFF
-,TRBD2,TRBJ2-5,TRBV7-9,TGTGCCAGCAGCCTTGGGGGGGCTAGCGGGGCGCAAGAGACCCAGTACTTC,CASSLGGASGAQETQYF
-,-,TRBJ1-4,TRBV28,TGTGCCAGCAGCGATCCCCGCGGCGCAACTAATGAAAAACTGTTTTTT,CASSDPRGATNEKLFF
-,TRBD2,TRBJ2-3,TRBV9,TGTGCCAGCAGCGCGACTAGCGGGGGAACAGATACGCAGTATTTT,CASSATSGGTDTQYF
-,TRBD1,TRBJ2-4,TRBV7-2,TGTGCCAGCAGCTCCCTGGGGACAGACCTCAAGAACATTCAGTACTTC,CASSSLGTDLKNIQYF
-,-,TRBJ2-1,TRBV5-1,TGCGCCAGCAGCTTGAATTGGATAGGAGCCGGCGATGAGCAGTTCTTC,CASSLNWIGAGDEQFF
-,-,TRBJ2-3,TRBV30,TGTGCCTGGAGTGATCGAGCTGGGGATACGCAGTATTTT,CAWSDRAGDTQYF
-,TRBD2,TRBJ2-3,TRBV19,TGTGCCACCGGGACTAGCGGGGGGGCAGATACGCAGTATTTT,CATGTSGGADTQYF
-,TRBD1,TRBJ2-7,TRBV11-2,TGTGCCAGCAGCTTGGACAGGACCACCTACGAGCAGTACTTC,CASSLDRTTYEQYF
-,-,TRBJ2-3,TRBV10-2,TGCGCCAGCAGTGAGGAGACACTTAGCACAGATACGCAGTATTTT,CASSEETLSTDTQYF
-,-,TRBJ1-1,TRBV7-3,TGTGCCAGCAGCTTACAGGGTACGAACACTGAAGCTTTCTTT,CASSLQGTNTEAFF